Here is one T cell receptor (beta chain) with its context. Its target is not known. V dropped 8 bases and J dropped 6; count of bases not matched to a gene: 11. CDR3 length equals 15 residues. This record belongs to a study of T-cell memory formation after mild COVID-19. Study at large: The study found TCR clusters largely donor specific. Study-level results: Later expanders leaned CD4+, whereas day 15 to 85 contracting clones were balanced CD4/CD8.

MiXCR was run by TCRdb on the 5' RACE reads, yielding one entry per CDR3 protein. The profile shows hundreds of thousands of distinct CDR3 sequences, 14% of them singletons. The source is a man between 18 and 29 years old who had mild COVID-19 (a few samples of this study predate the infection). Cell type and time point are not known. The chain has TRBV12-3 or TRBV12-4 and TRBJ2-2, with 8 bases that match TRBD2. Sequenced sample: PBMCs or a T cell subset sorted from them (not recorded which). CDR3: CASHSRGEVPGELFF. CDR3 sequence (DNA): TGTGCCAGCCACTCGCGGGGGGAAGTTCCCGGGGAGCTGTTTTTT.